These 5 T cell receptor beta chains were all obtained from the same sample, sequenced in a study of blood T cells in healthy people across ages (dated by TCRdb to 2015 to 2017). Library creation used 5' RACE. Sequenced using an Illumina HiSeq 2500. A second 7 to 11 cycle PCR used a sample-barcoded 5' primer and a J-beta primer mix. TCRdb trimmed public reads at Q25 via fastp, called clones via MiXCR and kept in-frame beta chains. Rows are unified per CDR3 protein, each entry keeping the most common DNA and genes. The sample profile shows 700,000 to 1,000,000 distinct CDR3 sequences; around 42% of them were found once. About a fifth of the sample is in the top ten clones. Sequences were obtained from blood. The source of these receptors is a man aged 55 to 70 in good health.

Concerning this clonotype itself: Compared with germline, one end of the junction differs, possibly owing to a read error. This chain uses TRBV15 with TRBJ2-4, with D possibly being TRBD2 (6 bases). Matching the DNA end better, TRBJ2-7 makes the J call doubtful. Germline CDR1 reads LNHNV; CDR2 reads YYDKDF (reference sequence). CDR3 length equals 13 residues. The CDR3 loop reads CTTGRYGSNEQYF. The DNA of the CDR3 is TGTACCACCGGCAGGTACGGGAGTAACGAGCAGTACTTC.

CDR3 in amino acids: CASSISHRQGARETQYF. The CDR3 DNA follows: TGTGCCAGCAGTATAAGCCACAGACAGGGGGCGCGAGAGACCCAGTACTTC. The chain employs TRBV27 and TRBJ2-7; TRBD1 aligns across 10 bases. TRBJ2-5 explains the end of the DNA better; the J call may be wrong. The CDR3 runs to 17 residues. The germline CDR1 and CDR2 sequences are MNHEY and SMNVEV (reference sequence).

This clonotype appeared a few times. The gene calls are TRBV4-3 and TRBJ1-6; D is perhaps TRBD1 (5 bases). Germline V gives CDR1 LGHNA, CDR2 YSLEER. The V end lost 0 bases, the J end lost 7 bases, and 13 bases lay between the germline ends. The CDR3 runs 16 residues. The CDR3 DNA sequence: TGCGCCAGCAGCCAAGAGCGGGACTATATGAATTCACCCCTCCACTTT. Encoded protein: CASSQERDYMNSPLHF.

The CDR3 region has the DNA TGTGCCAGCCGACAGGGGCAGAGAGATACGCAGTATTTT. Protein: CASRQGQRDTQYF. V usage is TRBV28 and J usage is TRBJ2-3; 8 positions match TRBD1. This CDR3 contains 13 residues. Losses at the gene ends were 8 bases for V and 5 bases for J; bases not matched to a gene: 6. Per germline, CDR1 MDHEN and CDR2 SYDVKM.

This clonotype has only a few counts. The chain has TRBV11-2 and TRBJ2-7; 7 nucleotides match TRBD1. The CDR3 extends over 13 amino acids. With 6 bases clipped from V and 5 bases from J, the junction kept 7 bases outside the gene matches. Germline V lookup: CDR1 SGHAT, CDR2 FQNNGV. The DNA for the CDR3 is TGTGCCAGCAGACCGACAGGGTACCACGAGCAGTACTTC. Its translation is CASRPTGYHEQYF.